A single sample is the source of the 18 T cell receptor beta chains below, sequenced in a study of blood T cells in healthy people across ages. Primers used in a second PCR of about 7 to 12 cycles were a sample-barcoded 5' primer and a J-beta primer mix. Via MiXCR, TCRdb re-called the 5' RACE reads, giving one row per CDR3 protein. The sample contains about 830,000 distinct CDR3 sequences, roughly 50% of which appear only once. Sequencing input: blood. These receptors all come from a man aged 25-45 years in good health.

This clonotype was detected a few times. V is TRBV7-9 and J is TRBJ2-1; D not certain. This CDR3 has 14 amino acids. CDR1 and CDR2 (germline): SEHNR, FQNEAQ (reference sequence). The V end was cut by 3 bases, the J end by 10 bases, with 16 bases between. The CDR3 nucleotides are TGTGCCAGCAGCTTCGGGCCGAACATAGGGGAGCAGTTCTTC. This sequence encodes CASSFGPNIGEQFF. Using reference TRBV7-9 and TRBJ2-1 for the parts outside the CDR3, the full variable domain is DTGVSQNPRHKITKRGQNVTFRCDPISEHNRLYWYRQTLGQGPEFLTYFQNEAQLEKSRLLSDRFSAERPKGSFSTLEIQRTEQGDSAMYLCASSFGPNIGEQFFGPGTRLTVL.

This chain uses TRBV7-9 with TRBJ2-5; D tentatively reads TRBD1 or TRBD2 (5 bases each). Trimming shortened V by 2 bases and J by 5 bases, and 21 bases separated the two germline ends. Per the germline V gene, CDR1 is SEHNR and CDR2 is FQNEAQ (reference sequence). The CDR3 loop spans 17 amino acids. The CDR3 loop is CASSLTLVGRLMETQYF. Here the CDR3 DNA reads TGTGCCAGCAGCTTAACGTTGGTGGGACGTCTAATGGAGACCCAGTACTTC.

The rearrangement uses TRBV7-8 and TRBJ2-1; TRBD2 aligns across 7 bases. CDR1 is SGHVS, CDR2 FQNEAQ, per germline. V was clipped by 1 base and J by 6 bases; unmatched bases: 6. The length of the CDR3 is 15 residues. CDR3 sequence (DNA): TGTGCCAGCAGCTTAGAAGCGGGGAAAATCAATGAGCAGTTCTTC. Translating gives CASSLEAGKINEQFF.

This clonotype was recorded a few times. The V gene is TRBV12-5, the J gene TRBJ1-5; maybe TRBD1 (6 bases). Germline loops: CDR1 LGHNT, CDR2 FRNRAP. This CDR3 is built from 13 residues. Trimming removed 5 bases at V and 4 bases at J, with 9 bases between. The CDR3 nucleotides read TGTGCTAGTGGTCTACAGGGAAATCAGCCCCAGCATTTT. Translating gives CASGLQGNQPQHF.

The chain is built from TRBV5-1 and TRBJ2-1; 9 bases line up with TRBD2. This CDR3 contains 15 residues. Germline-derived CDR1 and CDR2 are SGHRS and YFSETQ. V lost 3 bases and J lost 8; bases outside the gene matches: 9. CDR3 nucleotide sequence: TGCGCCAGCAGCTCATTACCGGGACTAGCCTATGAGCAGTTCTTC. Its protein is CASSSLPGLAYEQFF.

The chain recombines TRBV13 with TRBJ2-1; D might be TRBD2 (6 bases). V lost 1 base and J 8 bases, leaving 18 bases between the germline ends. The germline gives CDR1 PRHDT, CDR2 FYEKMQ (reference sequence). This CDR3 spans 16 amino acids. This CDR3 reads CASSLEMGGVADEQFF. As DNA, the CDR3 is TGTGCCAGCAGCTTAGAGATGGGGGGAGTGGCCGATGAGCAGTTCTTC.

This clonotype was seen more than once but under ten times. The chain combines TRBV6-5 with TRBJ1-2, with 9 bases matching TRBD1. After removal of 2 bases from V and 5 bases from J, the junction contained 6 bases not matched to a gene. Per germline, CDR1 MNHEY and CDR2 SVGAGI. This CDR3 spans 15 amino acids. CDR3: CASSYGGTGPYGYTF. The CDR3 coding sequence is TGTGCCAGCAGTTACGGGGGGACAGGGCCTTATGGCTACACCTTC.

Remarks on this clonotype: The junction departs from the called germline gene at one end, perhaps through a read error. This chain links TRBV9 with TRBJ2-1; 7 nucleotides agree with TRBD2. CDR1 is SGDLS, CDR2 YYNGEE, per germline. The CDR3 totals 16 residues. In DNA form, the CDR3 reads TGTGCCAGCAGCCCCGACGGGGGGAACTCCCACAATGAGCAGTTCTTC. It is translated as CASSPDGGNSHNEQFF.

The chain carries TRBV6-4 and TRBJ2-4; 7 nucleotides line up with TRBD1. The closer fit of TRBJ2-7 to the DNA end suggests the J call may be wrong. Per germline, CDR1 MRHNA and CDR2 SNTAGT. The length of the CDR3 is 14 residues. CDR3 region: CASKVGTVVYEQYF. The CDR3 bases are TGTGCCAGCAAAGTAGGGACAGTAGTCTACGAGCAGTACTTC.

This clonotype was seen a few times. V is TRBV12-3 or TRBV12-4 and J is TRBJ2-5; 7 nucleotides agree with TRBD1. The CDR3 runs to 14 residues. The trim removed 6 bases at V and 5 bases at J, leaving 9 bases unmatched. The CDR3, as DNA: TGTGCCAGCAGAACAGGACAGGCCGTCGAGACCCAGTACTTC. It translates to CASRTGQAVETQYF.

The chain is built from TRBV5-1 and TRBJ2-5, with 7 nucleotides matching TRBD2. Germline V gene sequence: CDR1 SGHRS, CDR2 YFSETQ. The CDR3 spans 15 residues. The trim removed 3 bases at V and 0 bases at J, leaving 5 bases unmatched. As DNA, the CDR3 is TGCGCCAGCAGCTCCCTTCTAGCGGACCAAGAGACCCAGTACTTC. Residues: CASSSLLADQETQYF.

The V gene is TRBV20-1, the J gene TRBJ2-7; 10 positions agree with TRBD2. Germline V gene sequence: CDR1 DFQATT, CDR2 SNEGSKA (reference sequence). V dropped 5 bases and J dropped 5; count of bases not matched to a gene: 3. This CDR3 spans 12 amino acids. The CDR3 region is CSAWGLAHEQYF. As DNA, the CDR3 is TGCAGTGCTTGGGGACTAGCGCACGAGCAGTACTTC.

The chain uses TRBV12-3 or TRBV12-4 and TRBJ2-1; 11 positions agree with TRBD2. CDR3 length: 16 amino acids. V dropped 7 bases and J dropped 8; count of bases not matched to a gene: 13. In nucleotides, the CDR3 is TGTGCCAGCACCAGACTCCTACTAGCGGGGGTCGATGAGCAGTTCTTC. Residues: CASTRLLLAGVDEQFF.

The chain links TRBV4-2 to TRBJ2-3; weak D call: TRBD2 (6 bases). The germline gives CDR1 LGHNA, CDR2 YNFKEQ. The CDR3 has 17 amino acids. Trimming stripped 1 base from V and 0 bases from J, with 14 bases between. The CDR3: CASSQVSEGPSTDTQYF. CDR3 coding DNA: TGTGCCAGCAGCCAAGTATCGGAGGGGCCTAGCACAGATACGCAGTATTTT.

This clonotype was detected a few times. The chain carries TRBV7-2 and TRBJ2-5, with a possible D match to TRBD1 (5 bases). This CDR3 has 13 amino acids. Trimming left V 3 bases short and J 2 bases short, with 7 bases between. Germline V gene lookup returns CDR1 SGHTA and CDR2 FQGNSA. The CDR3 DNA reads TGTGCCAGCAGCTTCGACAGACAAGAGACCCAGTACTTC. It codes for CASSFDRQETQYF.

This chain joins TRBV6-5 and TRBJ2-7, with D perhaps TRBD1 or TRBD2 (6 bases each). Trimming removed 2 bases from V and 3 bases from J, with 23 bases in between. CDR3 length: 18 amino acids. CDR1 is MNHEY and CDR2 is SVGAGI in the germline V gene. The CDR3 region has the DNA TGTGCCAGCAGTTACCGATTTCTTTCGTCGGGGGCTGGCTACGAGCAGTACTTC. Its translation is CASSYRFLSSGAGYEQYF.

The rearrangement joins TRBV9 to TRBJ2-4; tentatively, D is TRBD2 (5 bases). The last part of the DNA fits TRBJ2-7 better; the J call may be wrong. The CDR3 is made up of 15 amino acids. The germline V gene has CDR1 SGDLS and CDR2 YYNGEE. In DNA, the CDR3 is TGTGCCAGCAGCGTAGGAGCTAGCCTAACGTACGAGCAGTACTTC. This translates into CASSVGASLTYEQYF.

This clonotype occurred a few times. The chain carries TRBV9 and TRBJ2-5; no clear D gene. This CDR3 is 13 amino acids long. Germline CDR1 SGDLS, CDR2 YYNGEE. The V end was cut by 3 bases, the J end by 5 bases, with 11 bases between. CDR3 residues: CASSERSTETQYF. The DNA for the CDR3 is TGTGCCAGCAGCGAGAGGAGTACGGAGACCCAGTACTTC.